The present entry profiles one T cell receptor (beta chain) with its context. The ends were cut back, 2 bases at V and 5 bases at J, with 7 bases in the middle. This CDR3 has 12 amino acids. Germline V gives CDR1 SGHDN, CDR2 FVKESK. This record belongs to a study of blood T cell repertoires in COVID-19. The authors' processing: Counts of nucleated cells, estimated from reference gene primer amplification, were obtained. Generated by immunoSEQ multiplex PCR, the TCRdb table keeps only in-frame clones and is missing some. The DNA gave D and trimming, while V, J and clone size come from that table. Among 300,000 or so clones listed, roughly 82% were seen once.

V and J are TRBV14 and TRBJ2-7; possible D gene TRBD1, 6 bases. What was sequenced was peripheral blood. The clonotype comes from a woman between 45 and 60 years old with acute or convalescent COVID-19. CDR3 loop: CASSQSGDEQYF. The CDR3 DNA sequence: TGTGCCAGCAGCCAATCAGGGGACGAGCAGTACTTC.